Each of the 23 T cell receptor beta chains below was sequenced from the same sample in a study of T-cell reconstitution after alpha-beta-depleted transplantation in children (dated by TCRdb to between 2015 and 2016). The method behind the library was PCR. Sequencing was carried out with an Illumina HiSeq 2500. Molecular barcoding was employed in the preparation of TCR libraries, with unique molecular identifiers being used to normalize TCRbeta repertoire quantification. TCRdb took the public reads, trimmed them with fastp at Q25, ran MiXCR for clone calling and kept in-frame beta chains. Each entry is one CDR3 protein sequence, shown with its most common DNA and genes. For this sample the table gives 490,000 or so distinct CDR3 sequences, of which around 12% were detected only once. About 5.4% of the sample goes to the ten largest clones. Material: PBMCs from the stem cell graft donor, obtained from the stem cell graft. The origin of the receptors is a human donor who donated a stem cell graft to a child with combined immunodeficiency.

This clonotype was observed a few times. This chain joins TRBV12-3 or TRBV12-4 and TRBJ2-1; 10 bases agree with TRBD2. This CDR3 is built from 16 residues. With V trimmed by 5 bases and J by 4 bases, 8 bases remained unmatched. In DNA, the CDR3 is TGTGCCAGCAGTCCCCAAGCGGGGGGGCGTTACAATGAGCAGTTCTTC. As protein: CASSPQAGGRYNEQFF.

This clonotype was picked up a small number of times. The chain joins TRBV11-3 to TRBJ2-1; 7 nucleotides line up with TRBD1. V dropped 5 bases and J dropped 7; count of bases not matched to a gene: 8. CDR3 length equals 14 residues. Germline CDR1 reads SGHNT; CDR2 reads YENEEA. The CDR3 coding sequence is TGTGCCAGCAGCGACAGGGCGTTTAGGAATGAGCAGTTCTTC. Translation: CASSDRAFRNEQFF.

This clonotype was found a few times. This chain joins TRBV12-3 or TRBV12-4 and TRBJ2-2, with D possibly TRBD1 on 6 matching bases. CDR3 size: 14 residues. V was trimmed by 5 bases and J by 7 bases, leaving 14 bases between them. CDR3 nucleotides: TGTGCCAGCAGTATACAGGGAGTGGGCGGGGAGCTGTTTTTT. Translation gives CASSIQGVGGELFF.

A few counts support this clonotype. The J gene is TRBJ2-1, the V gene TRBV12-3 or TRBV12-4, with 7 positions matching TRBD1. With V trimmed by 6 bases and J by 4 bases, 6 bases remained unmatched. This CDR3 region has 14 residues. For the CDR3, the DNA is TGTGCCAGCAGGGCCGGGACAGAATACAATGAGCAGTTCTTC. Amino acid sequence: CASRAGTEYNEQFF.

This clonotype was recorded at least ten times. This sequence joins TRBV6-1 and TRBJ1-1, with 7 bases aligning to TRBD1. Germline V gene data show CDR1 as MNHNS and CDR2 as SASEGT. This CDR3 region has 14 residues. The V segment lost 4 bases and the J segment 4 bases; nucleotides outside the gene matches: 6. The CDR3 is CASSVDRVRTEAFF. In nucleotides, the CDR3 is TGTGCCAGCAGTGTCGACAGGGTTCGCACTGAAGCTTTCTTT.

This sequence joins TRBV27 and TRBJ2-3, with a possible D match to TRBD1 (6 bases). Germline V CDR1 and CDR2: MNHEY, SMNVEV (reference sequence). The CDR3 loop spans 15 amino acids. V was pared by 4 bases and J by 4 bases, with 15 bases between. The CDR3 region has the DNA TGTGCCAGCAGTTGGAAAGGGGGTTGGGCAGATACGCAGTATTTT. Its protein is CASSWKGGWADTQYF.

This clonotype was detected many times. V usage is TRBV19 and J usage is TRBJ2-1; 11 positions match TRBD2. Trimming cost V 5 bases and J 2 bases; bases outside gene matches: 2. Germline V gene sequence: CDR1 LNHDA, CDR2 SQIVND (reference sequence). CDR3 length: 15 amino acids. As DNA, the CDR3 is TGTGCCAGTAGTGAGACTAGCGGGACCTACAATGAGCAGTTCTTC. Translating it yields CASSETSGTYNEQFF.

This clonotype was seen a few times. This chain links TRBV6-1 with TRBJ2-1; D might be TRBD1 (6 bases). The CDR3 is 16 residues long. The germline gives CDR1 MNHNS, CDR2 SASEGT. The V and J ends lost 6 bases and 1 base respectively, with 16 bases between them. CDR3 sequence: CASSLDSPGSYNEQFF. Here the CDR3 DNA reads TGTGCCAGCAGCCTGGACAGCCCCGGGTCCTACAATGAGCAGTTCTTC.

The CDR3: CSATPGGRYEQYF. Here the CDR3 DNA reads TGCAGTGCTACCCCAGGGGGCCGCTACGAGCAGTACTTC. The gene calls are TRBV20-1 and TRBJ2-7; 8 nucleotides match TRBD1. This CDR3 has 13 residues. V lost 4 bases and J lost 3; bases outside the gene matches: 5. Germline CDR1 is DFQATT and CDR2 is SNEGSKA (reference sequence).

This clonotype has ten or more counts. The rearrangement uses TRBV30 and TRBJ2-5, with D perhaps matching TRBD1 (6 bases). V was clipped by 0 bases and J by 3 bases, with 14 bases between them. This CDR3 is 15 amino acids long. The germline V gene has CDR1 GTSNPN and CDR2 SVGIG (reference sequence). CDR3 sequence (DNA): TGTGCCTGGAGTGTACAGGGCCTGCCCAAAGAGACCCAGTACTTC. Encoded protein: CAWSVQGLPKETQYF. Full variable domain (outside the CDR3, taken from reference TRBV30 and TRBJ2-5): SQTIHQWPATLVQPVGSPLSLECTVEGTSNPNLYWYRQAAGRGLQLLFYSVGIGQISSEVPQNLSASRPQDRQFILSSKKLLLSDSGFYLCAWSVQGLPKETQYFGPGTRLLVL.

In this sample, this clonotype turned up many times. The J gene is TRBJ2-7, the V gene TRBV7-2, with D perhaps given as TRBD1 or TRBD2 (6 bases each). CDR3 size: 14 residues. The V gene's germline CDR1 is SGHTA and CDR2 FQGNSA. The germline V and J ends were trimmed by 2 bases and 2 bases, with 10 bases remaining between them. For the CDR3, the DNA is TGTGCCAGCAGCTTAAGGGGGGTTCCCTACGAGCAGTACTTC. It yields the protein CASSLRGVPYEQYF.

The chain has TRBV24-1 and TRBJ2-3; TRBD2 is a possible D gene (6 bases). The CDR3 has 14 amino acids. Per the germline V gene, CDR1 is KGHDR and CDR2 is SFDVKD. V was trimmed by 9 bases and J by 4 bases, leaving 16 bases between them. CDR3 protein: CATGDREKSDTQYF. The CDR3 nucleotides read TGTGCCACCGGCGACCGGGAGAAGTCAGATACGCAGTATTTT.

This clonotype turned up a few times. V gene TRBV12-3 or TRBV12-4 combines with J gene TRBJ2-1, with TRBD2 identical over 10 bases. The CDR3 runs to 15 residues. With V trimmed by 3 bases and J by 7 bases, 6 bases remained unmatched. The CDR3 sequence is CASSLSGGAGNEQFF. The CDR3 DNA reads as TGTGCCAGCAGTTTGAGCGGGGGGGCCGGGAATGAGCAGTTCTTC.

This clonotype has just a few counts. This rearrangement joins TRBV7-2 to TRBJ2-1; 15 bases fit TRBD2. This CDR3 region has 16 residues. With 0 bases clipped from V and 7 bases from J, the junction kept 1 base outside the gene matches. Germline V lookup: CDR1 SGHTA, CDR2 FQGNSA. This CDR3 reads CASSLAGTSGRNEQFF. The CDR3 nucleotides read TGTGCCAGCAGCTTAGCCGGGACTAGCGGGAGGAATGAGCAGTTCTTC. Based on the CDR3 plus reference TRBV7-2 and TRBJ2-1, the full variable domain is GAGVSQSPSNKVTEKGKDVELRCDPISGHTALYWYRQSLGQGLEFLIYFQGNSAPDKSGLPSDRFSAERTGGSVSTLTIQRTQQEDSAVYLCASSLAGTSGRNEQFFGPGTRLTVL.

The chain has TRBV27 and TRBJ1-6; 8 bases line up with TRBD1. J gave up 6 bases and V 6 bases, and 4 bases lay outside the gene matches. Germline CDR1 reads MNHEY; CDR2 reads SMNVEV (reference sequence). This CDR3 comprises 14 residues. The CDR3 nucleotides are TGTGCCAGCAGATTAACAGGGGGTAATTCACCCCTCCACTTT. This sequence encodes CASRLTGGNSPLHF.

In this sample, this clonotype turned up many times. This chain links TRBV20-1 with TRBJ2-1; tentatively, D is TRBD1 or TRBD2 (5 bases each). V lost 3 bases, J lost 10 bases, and 16 bases lay in between. The CDR3 totals 13 residues. Germline CDR1 reads DFQATT; CDR2 reads SNEGSKA (reference sequence). CDR3 residues: CSASPGPAREQFF. The CDR3 coding sequence is TGCAGTGCTAGCCCGGGACCCGCCCGCGAGCAGTTCTTC.

The chain recombines TRBV2 with TRBJ2-1; D is undetermined. V lost 8 bases to trimming and J lost 4 bases, with 15 bases between them. CDR3 length: 14 residues. Germline V lookup: CDR1 SNHLY, CDR2 FYNNEI. CDR3 coding DNA: TGTGCCAGCCAGCCCCTGTCCTTGTACAATGAGCAGTTCTTC. Translation: CASQPLSLYNEQFF.

This rearrangement joins TRBV7-2 to TRBJ1-1; D is undetermined. CDR3 size: 15 residues. Germline CDR1 reads SGHTA; CDR2 reads FQGNSA. Deletions cut 3 bases from V and 0 bases from J, with 11 bases between. This chain's CDR3 is CASSFGGSMNTEAFF. In DNA, the CDR3 is TGTGCCAGCAGCTTTGGTGGTTCTATGAACACTGAAGCTTTCTTT.

This clonotype was seen ten or more times. The chain recombines TRBV9 with TRBJ2-1; no firm D call. V gave up 0 bases and J gave up 4 bases, with 5 bases separating them. Germline V gives CDR1 SGDLS, CDR2 YYNGEE. The CDR3 length is 13 residues. CDR3 in DNA: TGTGCCAGCAGCGTAGAAGGTTACAATGAGCAGTTCTTC. Protein sequence: CASSVEGYNEQFF.

The rearrangement joins TRBV29-1 to TRBJ2-1; D is undetermined. There are 13 residues in the CDR3. The germline V and J ends were trimmed by 7 bases and 4 bases, with 14 bases remaining between them. From germline, CDR1 is SQVTM and CDR2 ANQGSEA. The CDR3 spells CSAILRFYNEQFF. CDR3 bases: TGCAGCGCAATTCTCAGGTTTTACAATGAGCAGTTCTTC.

This clonotype has just a few counts. Here the CDR3 DNA reads TGTGCCAGCAGCGTAGGACAGGGTGCTGGGGCCAACGTCCTGACTTTC. This gives the protein CASSVGQGAGANVLTF. J is TRBJ2-6 and V is TRBV9, with 7 bases identical to TRBD1. The CDR3 length is 16 residues. The germline V gene has CDR1 SGDLS and CDR2 YYNGEE. J lost 2 bases, V lost 0 bases, and 2 bases had no gene match.

The V and J genes are TRBV18 and TRBJ2-1, with 10 bases identical to TRBD2. Germline trimming cut 3 bases from V and 5 bases from J; bases unmatched to any gene: 7. CDR3 length equals 16 residues. Looked up from germline, CDR1 is KGHSH and CDR2 is LQKENI. The CDR3 nucleotides are TGTGCCAGCTCACCGCCTACTAGCGGGGATCACAATGAGCAGTTCTTC. This encodes CASSPPTSGDHNEQFF.

The chain is built from TRBV6-2 or TRBV6-3 and TRBJ2-7, with 12 bases that match TRBD1. With 5 bases clipped from V and 7 bases from J, the junction kept 9 bases outside the gene matches. CDR1 is MNHEY, CDR2 SVGEGT, per germline. The CDR3 loop spans 15 amino acids. CDR3: CASSPPGQGANEQYF. CDR3 in DNA: TGTGCCAGCAGTCCCCCGGGACAGGGGGCAAATGAGCAGTACTTC.